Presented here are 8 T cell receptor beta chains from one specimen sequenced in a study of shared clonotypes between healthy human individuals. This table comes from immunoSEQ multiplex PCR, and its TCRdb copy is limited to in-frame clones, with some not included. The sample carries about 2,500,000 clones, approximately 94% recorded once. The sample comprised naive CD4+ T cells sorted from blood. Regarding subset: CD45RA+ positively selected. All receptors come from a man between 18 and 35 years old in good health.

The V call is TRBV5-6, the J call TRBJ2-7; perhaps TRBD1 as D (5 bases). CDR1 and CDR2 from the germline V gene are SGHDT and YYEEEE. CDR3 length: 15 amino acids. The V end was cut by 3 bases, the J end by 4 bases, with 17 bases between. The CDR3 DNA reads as TGTGCCAGCAGCTCTCAGGGCCCTTTAGCATACGAGCAGTACTTC. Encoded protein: CASSSQGPLAYEQYF.

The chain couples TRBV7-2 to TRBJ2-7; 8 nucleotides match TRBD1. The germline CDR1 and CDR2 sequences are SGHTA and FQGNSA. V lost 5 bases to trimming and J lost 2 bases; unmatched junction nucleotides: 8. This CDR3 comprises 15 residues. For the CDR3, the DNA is TGTGCCAGCAGCCTTGGGACAGGCAAGACCTACGAGCAGTACTTC. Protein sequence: CASSLGTGKTYEQYF.

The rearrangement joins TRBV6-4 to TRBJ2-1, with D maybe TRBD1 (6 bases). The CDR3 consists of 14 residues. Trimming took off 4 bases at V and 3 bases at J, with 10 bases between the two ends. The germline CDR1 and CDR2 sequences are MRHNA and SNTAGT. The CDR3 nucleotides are TGTGCCAGCAGTGTATCAGGGGACTACAATGAGCAGTTCTTC. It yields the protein CASSVSGDYNEQFF.

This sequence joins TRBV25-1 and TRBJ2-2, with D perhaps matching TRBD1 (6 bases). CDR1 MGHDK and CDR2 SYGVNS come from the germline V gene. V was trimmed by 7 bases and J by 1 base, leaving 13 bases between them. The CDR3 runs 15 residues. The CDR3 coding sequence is TGTGCCAGCACCAGGGGTCGAGGGAACACCGGGGAGCTGTTTTTT. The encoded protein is CASTRGRGNTGELFF. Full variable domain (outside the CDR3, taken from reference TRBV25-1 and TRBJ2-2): EADIYQTPRYLVIGTGKKITLECSQTMGHDKMYWYQQDPGMELHLIHYSYGVNSTEKGDLSSESTVSRIRTEHFPLTLESARPSHTSQYLCASTRGRGNTGELFFGEGSRLTVL.

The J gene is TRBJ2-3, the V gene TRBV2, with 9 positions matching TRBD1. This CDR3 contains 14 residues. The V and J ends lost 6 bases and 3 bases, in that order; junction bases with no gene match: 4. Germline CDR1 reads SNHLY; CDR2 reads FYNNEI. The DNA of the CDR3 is TGTGCCAGCAGGGGACAGGGAGGGACAGATACGCAGTATTTT. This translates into CASRGQGGTDTQYF. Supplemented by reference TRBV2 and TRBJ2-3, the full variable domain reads EPEVTQTPSHQVTQMGQEVILRCVPISNHLYFYWYRQILGQKVEFLVSFYNNEISEKSEIFDDQFSVERPDGSNFTLKIRSTKLEDSAMYFCASRGQGGTDTQYFGPGTRLTVL.

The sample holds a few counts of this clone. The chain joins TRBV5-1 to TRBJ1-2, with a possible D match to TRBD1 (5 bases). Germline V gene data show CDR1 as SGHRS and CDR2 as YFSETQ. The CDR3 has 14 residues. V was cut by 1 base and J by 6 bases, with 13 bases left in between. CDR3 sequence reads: CASSLSTGEDGYTF. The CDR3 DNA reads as TGCGCCAGCAGCTTGAGTACAGGCGAGGATGGCTACACCTTC.

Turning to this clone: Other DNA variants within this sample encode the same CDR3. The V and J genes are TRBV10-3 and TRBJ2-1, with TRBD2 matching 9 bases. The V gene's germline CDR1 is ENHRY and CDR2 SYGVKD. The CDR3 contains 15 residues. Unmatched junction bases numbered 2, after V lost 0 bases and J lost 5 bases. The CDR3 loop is CAISESLAGDNEQFF. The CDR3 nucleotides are TGTGCCATCAGTGAGTCATTAGCGGGGGACAATGAGCAGTTCTTC.

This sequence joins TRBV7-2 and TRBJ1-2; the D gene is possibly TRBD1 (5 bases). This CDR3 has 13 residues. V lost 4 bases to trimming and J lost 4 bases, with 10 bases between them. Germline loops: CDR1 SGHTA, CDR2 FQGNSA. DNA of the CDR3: TGTGCCAGCAGCTCGGGACGGGCCTATGGCTACACCTTC. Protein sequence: CASSSGRAYGYTF.